The source of this T cell receptor (beta chain) is a study of blood T cells in healthy people across ages. General study findings and limits: Whereas aged donors had fewer naive CD4+ cells, long-lived donors had more of them and higher diversity.

Each individual donor underwent a draw of about 9.9 milliliters of peripheral blood. Combining a sample-barcoded 5' primer with a J-beta primer mix, a second PCR ran for about 6 to 11 cycles. Every molecule of cDNA carried a tag from a template-switch adaptor with 12 random nucleotides. One entry per CDR3 protein results from TCRdb running MiXCR on the 5' RACE reads. Of 850,000 to 1,300,000 distinct CDR3 sequences listed, 35% to 50% are singletons. As to this clonotype: Its antigen is unknown.

This receptor was taken from a woman in her fifties or sixties in good health. Specimen: blood.

The CDR3 DNA follows: TGTGCCAGCAGCCGGGACGGGGGGTACAATGAGCAGTTCTTC. This translates into CASSRDGGYNEQFF. V is TRBV6-5 and J is TRBJ2-1, with TRBD2 matching 7 bases. There are 14 residues in the CDR3. Germline V lookup: CDR1 MNHEY, CDR2 SVGAGI. Trimming cost V 6 bases and J 4 bases; bases outside gene matches: 6.